This T cell receptor (beta chain) was obtained from a study of T cells in Graves' hyperthyroidism and ophthalmopathy (dated by TCRdb to about 2019). Notes on the research overall: Peripheral blood samples were taken at initial diagnosis, before any treatment was given. TCR V-J signatures able to tell the groups apart were searched for in a discovery cohort of 100 or so patients, of whom around 42 had Graves' ophthalmopathy and 55 to 60 had stable Graves' hyperthyroidism. Prospective prediction of ophthalmopathy was tested in an independent validation cohort consisting of some 18 hyperthyroidism patients and about 17 patients who later progressed to ophthalmopathy. The approximately 100 discovery patients were randomly divided into training and test sets at a 7:3 ratio. The study also compared thyroid tissue and blood T-cell repertoires from five or six Graves' hyperthyroidism patients. After sampling, hyperthyroidism patients received methimazole starting at 30 mg daily, and ophthalmopathy patients received high-dose intravenous methylprednisolone. TCR Vbeta CDR3 sequencing of around 130 peripheral blood samples (more than 40 ophthalmopathy, under 80 hyperthyroidism and roughly 17 progressor patients) is reported in the paper.

Ophthalmopathy patients had moderately to severely active disease, Clinical Activity Score of at least 3, NOSPECS grade of at least 4, and duration under 3 months. Exclusion was applied to patients with uncontrolled infections, other autoimmune diseases, pregnancy or lactation. Clinical symptoms, serum thyroxine and TRAb, thyroid ultrasound, and orbital computed tomography formed the basis for the diagnoses. Ficoll-Paque density gradient centrifugation was used to isolate PBMCs from around 10 ml of fresh peripheral blood. Trizol reagent was used to extract total RNA, and RNA quality was then checked on an Agilent 2100 Bioanalyzer. The CDR3 starts with the cysteine, ends with the phenylalanine, and has 13 residues. Just the 39-base CDR3 DNA is kept, in frame starting at base 1. Per the germline V gene (reference sequence), DFQATT is the CDR1 and SNEGSKA is the CDR2. The TCR beta CDR3 regions were amplified from RNA transcripts. For the first round of RT-PCR on the TCR CDR3, the HTBI primer set was used together with the Qiagen OneStep RT-PCR kit. The libraries were constructed in a second round of multiplex PCR and then size-selected and purified. Libraries were sequenced paired-end with 100 bp reads on an Illumina HiSeq2000. The paper's data handling went like this. SOAPnuke was used to process the raw data, throwing out any read that contained adapters or uncalled bases, had a mean Phred below 15, or lacked an exact constant-primer or identifier match. COPE v1.2.5 was used to merge the high-quality paired reads, and each unique nucleotide sequence was defined as a clonotype. Clonotypes were aligned to IMGT TRBV, TRBD and TRBJ reference segments using MiTCR v1.1. The analysis included only V-J combinations with a frequency above 0.0001, which together covered 99% to 99.2% of the repertoires. A TCS score was defined as the ratio between F50 (clonal expansion) and ExV (chaos), using BLOSUM62-based TCRdist between CDR3 peptides within each V-J. Welch's t-statistics and random forest reduced some 510 V-J features to 10 to 15, which were used in a naive Bayes classifier (R e1071). TCRdb handled the public reads itself, with Q25 trimming in fastp and clone calling in MiXCR, and kept productive beta chains. All rows with the same CDR3 protein become a single entry with the most common DNA and genes. In this record, the V and J calls reflect TCRdb's handling and not the investigators' own analysis. Recorded for this sample are some 340,000 distinct CDR3 sequences; approximately 13% of them occurred a single time. The ten largest clones add up to about 37% of the sample.

Only a few counts were recorded for this clonotype. Its antigen is not yet known. It has no much larger one-base neighbor in the sample; base qualities were not kept. The full study reports these points: In cross-validation, a model built on a 13 V-J signature told ophthalmopathy apart from stable hyperthyroidism with 85% to 90% sensitivity and roughly 81% specificity, and in testing the same model reached 80%/75%. Most expanded thyroid clonotypes (frequency above 0.001) were also found in blood, which suggests that blood repertoires may mirror thyroid immune responses. During validation, the model predicted progression to ophthalmopathy a median of about 6.5 months ahead of onset, with around 71% sensitivity and about 72% specificity. Sample size was not statistically predetermined, and blinding of investigators to group allocation was not performed.

Here the chain combines TRBV20-1 and TRBJ2-1, with 9 bases in between that match TRBD1. The sample consisted of blood. The clonotype originates from a middle-aged woman with Graves' ophthalmopathy. The CDR3 in this case is CSPGQGRNNEQFF. The DNA sequence is TGCAGCCCCGGACAGGGGAGAAACAATGAGCAGTTCTTC.